The 22 T cell receptor beta chains in this list originate from one sample, sequenced in a study of brain metastases from non-small cell lung cancer. Produced via immunoSEQ multiplex PCR; TCRdb's table is partial and in-frame only. The sample has approximately 2,600 clones; about four fifths are singletons. Specimen: tissue from a brain metastasis. These receptors were collected from a donor older than 35 with non-small cell lung cancer.

The genes are TRBV6-4 and TRBJ2-6; D unclear. V was clipped by 4 bases and J by 1 base, with 2 bases between them. The CDR3 covers 13 residues. CDR1 is MRHNA and CDR2 is SNTAGT in the germline V gene. CDR3 nucleotides: TGTGCCAGCAGTGCTTCTGGGGCCAACGTCCTGACTTTC. This translates into CASSASGANVLTF.

This clone turned up a few times. The chain joins TRBV3-1 (or the pseudogene TRBV3-2) to TRBJ1-3, with TRBD1 as a possible D gene (5 bases). CDR3 length equals 14 residues. Per the germline V gene, CDR1 is LGHDT and CDR2 is YNNKEL (reference sequence). Trimming stripped 4 bases from V and 0 bases from J, with 7 bases between. CDR3 region: CASSPGHSGNTIYF. CDR3 sequence (DNA): TGTGCCAGCAGCCCAGGGCACTCTGGAAACACCATATATTTT.

Turning to this clone: A much larger clone differs from this one at a single base, so this may be a read error. The chain joins TRBV6-2 or TRBV6-3 to TRBJ2-7, with unresolved D. Germline V gene lookup returns CDR1 MNHEY and CDR2 SVGEGT. Between the trimmed V and J ends, which lost 6 bases and 9 bases, there was a span of 12 bases. There are 11 residues in the CDR3. CDR3 loop: CASSQETGQYF. Written as DNA, the CDR3 is TGTGCCAGCAGCCAAGAGACCGGGCAGTACTTC.

The CDR3 loop is CASSKGEIGSPLHF. DNA for the CDR3: TGTGCCAGCTCGAAAGGGGAAATAGGTTCACCCCTCCACTTT. The genes are TRBV2 and TRBJ1-6, with D perhaps TRBD1 (5 bases). Trimming left V 8 bases short and J 9 bases short, with 17 bases between. Looked up from germline, CDR1 is SNHLY and CDR2 is FYNNEI. This CDR3 contains 14 residues. Full variable domain (remainder filled in from reference TRBV2 and TRBJ1-6): EPEVTQTPSHQVTQMGQEVILRCVPISNHLYFYWYRQILGQKVEFLVSFYNNEISEKSEIFDDQFSVERPDGSNFTLKIRSTKLEDSAMYFCASSKGEIGSPLHFGNGTRLTVT.

The count of this clone is one. The chain links TRBV2 to TRBJ2-7; D remains unclear. This CDR3 comprises 11 residues. Trimming took 6 bases from V and 7 from J, leaving 10 bases between them. The germline CDR1 and CDR2 sequences are SNHLY and FYNNEI. CDR3 bases: TGTGCCAGCAGCACCGTAGGAGAGCAGTACTTC. Protein: CASSTVGEQYF.

By sample share, this clone is large (0.1 to 1%). The chain combines TRBV7-9 with TRBJ2-7; D is unclear. From germline, CDR1 is SEHNR and CDR2 FQNEAQ (reference sequence). The V end was cut by 1 base, the J end by 2 bases, with 15 bases between. The CDR3 length is 16 residues. Here the CDR3 DNA reads TGTGCCAGCAGCTTAGAAGGTAGTTCCAGGCCCTACGAGCAGTACTTC. It is translated as CASSLEGSSRPYEQYF.

The chain links TRBV5-4 to TRBJ1-1; TRBD1 is a possible D gene (5 bases). Germline-derived CDR1 and CDR2 are SGHNT and YYREEE (reference sequence). CDR3 length: 13 residues. Trimming removed 1 base from V and 1 base from J, with 5 bases in between. For the CDR3, the DNA is TGTGCCAGCAGCTTGACAGGGAACACTGAAGCTTTCTTT. It encodes CASSLTGNTEAFF.

The genes are TRBV4-3 and TRBJ2-7; D possibly matches TRBD1 or TRBD2 (6 bases each). This CDR3 region has 14 residues. Germline CDR1 reads LGHNA; CDR2 reads YSLEER. Trimming took off 0 bases at V and 13 bases at J, with 19 bases between the two ends. As DNA, the CDR3 is TGCGCCAGCAGCCAAGATCATCGGGGGCAGGCCCAATACTTC. Translation: CASSQDHRGQAQYF.

Only one count was recorded for this clone. The chain combines TRBV7-8 with TRBJ1-2, with D unclear. This CDR3 is 13 amino acids long. Germline V lookup: CDR1 SGHVS, CDR2 FQNEAQ. Trimming took off 2 bases at V and 8 bases at J, with 12 bases between the two ends. CDR3 sequence (DNA): TGTGCCAGCAGCTTAAACAGACTGACCGGCTACACCTTC. Translation gives CASSLNRLTGYTF.

The V gene is TRBV28, the J gene TRBJ1-6; maybe TRBD1 (5 bases). CDR3 size: 16 residues. The germline V gene encodes CDR1 MDHEN and CDR2 SYDVKM. Between the trimmed V and J ends, which lost 5 bases and 9 bases, there was a span of 20 bases. CDR3 coding DNA: TGTGCCAGCAGTGCCATCCCTGGCGGGGGAAGTTCACCCCTCCACTTT. Protein: CASSAIPGGGSSPLHF. The variable domain in full, with the rest retrieved from reference TRBV28 and TRBJ1-6, is DVKVTQSSRYLVKRTGEKVFLECVQDMDHENMFWYRQDPGLGLRLIYFSYDVKMKEKGDIPEGYSVSREKKERFSLILESASTNQTSMYLCASSAIPGGGSSPLHFGNGTRLTVT.

This clone was detected a few times. The chain carries TRBV7-3 and TRBJ2-3; 7 bases are shared with TRBD2. Germline values: CDR1 SGHTA, CDR2 FQGTGA. After removal of 0 bases from V and 5 bases from J, the junction contained 2 bases not matched to a gene. The CDR3 runs 14 residues. The CDR3, as DNA: TGTGCCAGCAGCTTAACTAGCGGGCGAGATACGCAGTATTTT. Amino acid sequence: CASSLTSGRDTQYF.

DNA for the CDR3: TGTGCCAGTAGTAGAGGGGTAGGCGGGCAGCCCGGGGAGACCCAGTACTTC. It is translated as CASSRGVGGQPGETQYF. V usage is TRBV19 and J usage is TRBJ2-5; perhaps D is TRBD1 or TRBD2 (5 bases each). The V and J ends lost 4 bases and 5 bases respectively, with 23 bases between them. Germline CDR1 LNHDA, CDR2 SQIVND (reference sequence). The CDR3 loop spans 17 amino acids.

The chain recombines TRBV10-3 with TRBJ2-7, with D tentatively TRBD2 (6 bases). The V end was cut by 7 bases, the J end by 5 bases, with 21 bases between. The CDR3 length is 15 residues. CDR1 and CDR2 (germline): ENHRY, SYGVKD. The CDR3 coding sequence is TGTGCCATCAATATCACTGGGGGGAGGATCCACGAGCAGTACTTC. Encoded protein: CAINITGGRIHEQYF.

In DNA, the CDR3 is TGTGCCAGCAGTGGAACGCGTGGGGCAACTAATGAAAAACTGTTTTTT. This encodes CASSGTRGATNEKLFF. V is TRBV28 and J is TRBJ1-4; D gene uncertain. The V end was cut by 5 bases, the J end by 0 bases, with 13 bases between. Germline CDR1 is MDHEN and CDR2 is SYDVKM. This CDR3 spans 16 amino acids. Filled out from reference TRBV28 and TRBJ1-4, the complete variable domain reads DVKVTQSSRYLVKRTGEKVFLECVQDMDHENMFWYRQDPGLGLRLIYFSYDVKMKEKGDIPEGYSVSREKKERFSLILESASTNQTSMYLCASSGTRGATNEKLFFGSGTQLSVL.

This clone was detected once. The rearrangement uses TRBV4-3 and TRBJ2-7; a weak D match, TRBD2 (5 bases). With 0 bases removed from V and 2 bases from J, the gap between germline ends came to 11 bases. CDR1 and CDR2 from the germline V gene are LGHNA and YSLEER. CDR3 length equals 15 residues. CDR3 nucleotide sequence: TGCGCCAGCAGCCAAGATCCCCTAGCAACCTACGAGCAGTACTTC. This translates into CASSQDPLATYEQYF.

The chain combines TRBV6-5 with TRBJ2-7, with TRBD1 matching 9 bases. CDR1 and CDR2 (germline): MNHEY, SVGAGI. There are 12 residues in the CDR3. The junction had 2 bases not matched to a gene; V was cut back by 5 bases and J by 6 bases. CDR3 sequence reads: CASSRTGAEQYF. CDR3 coding DNA: TGTGCCAGCAGTCGGACAGGGGCCGAGCAGTACTTC.

The chain employs TRBV7-3 and TRBJ1-1; 8 nucleotides agree with TRBD1. The V gene end was trimmed by 5 bases and the J gene end by 1 base; junction bases not matched to a gene: 0. Germline values: CDR1 SGHTA, CDR2 FQGTGA. This CDR3 is built from 13 residues. CDR3 loop: CASSQGANTEAFF. CDR3 DNA sequence: TGTGCCAGCAGCCAGGGGGCGAACACTGAAGCTTTCTTT.

The V call is TRBV18, the J call TRBJ1-2; 8 nucleotides line up with TRBD1. Germline V gene data show CDR1 as KGHSH and CDR2 as LQKENI. The CDR3 contains 15 residues. Unmatched junction bases numbered 13, after V lost 5 bases and J lost 8 bases. The CDR3: CASSESTGVLGGYTF. CDR3 nucleotide sequence: TGTGCCAGCTCAGAATCGACAGGGGTATTGGGCGGCTACACCTTC. The variable domain in full, completed from reference TRBV18 and TRBJ1-2, reads NAGVMQNPRHLVRRRGQEARLRCSPMKGHSHVYWYRQLPEEGLKFMVYLQKENIIDESGMPKERFSAEFPKEGPSILRIQQVVRGDSAAYFCASSESTGVLGGYTFGSGTRLTVV.

V gene TRBV9 combines with J gene TRBJ2-1, with TRBD2 identical over 11 bases. V lost 0 bases, J lost 9 bases, and 8 bases stayed unmatched. Germline lookup yields CDR1 SGDLS and CDR2 YYNGEE. The CDR3 covers 16 residues. The CDR3 sequence is CASSVALAGVRVEQFF. CDR3 DNA: TGTGCCAGCAGCGTAGCACTAGCGGGAGTGAGGGTTGAGCAGTTCTTC.

The chain employs TRBV28 and TRBJ1-2; D is undetermined. The germline gives CDR1 MDHEN, CDR2 SYDVKM. The CDR3 runs 11 residues. Trimming took 3 bases from V and 8 from J, leaving 7 bases between them. The CDR3 is CASSLLRGYTF. In DNA form, the CDR3 reads TGTGCCAGCAGTTTGCTACGAGGCTACACCTTC.

This rearrangement joins TRBV4-1 to TRBJ1-4, with D uncertain. From germline, CDR1 is MGHRA and CDR2 YSYEKL. V was clipped by 1 base and J by 5 bases, with 11 bases between them. The CDR3 has 15 residues. The CDR3 nucleotides are TGCGCCAGCAGCCAAGTGGAGATTTGGAATGAAAAACTGTTTTTT. Its translation: CASSQVEIWNEKLFF.

The chain recombines TRBV7-9 with TRBJ1-1; D gene uncertain. V shed 5 bases and J shed 3 bases, with 10 bases lying between them. Germline CDR1 is SEHNR and CDR2 is FQNEAQ (reference sequence). The length of the CDR3 is 13 residues. CDR3 region: CASSRDADTEAFF. The CDR3 coding sequence is TGTGCCAGCAGCCGCGATGCGGACACTGAAGCTTTCTTT.